One sample yielded the 9 T cell receptor beta chains listed below, sequenced in a study of T-cell memory formation after mild COVID-19. TCRdb redid the calling of the 5' RACE reads with MiXCR, one entry per CDR3 protein. The data contain around 470,000 distinct CDR3 sequences, around 18% of them singletons. The sample taken for sequencing was PBMCs or a T cell subset sorted from them (not recorded which). These receptors all stem from an adult woman who had mild COVID-19 (a few samples of this study predate the infection). Cell type and time point are not known.

The chain is built from TRBV6-2 or TRBV6-3 and TRBJ2-2; D gene ambiguous. V was shortened by 1 base and J by 7 bases, with 10 bases between the two germline ends. The germline gives CDR1 MNHEY, CDR2 SVGEGT. The CDR3 sequence is 14 residues long. The chain's CDR3 is CASSYWQKGGELFF. The CDR3 DNA sequence: TGTGCCAGCAGTTACTGGCAGAAAGGCGGGGAGCTGTTTTTT.

This rearrangement joins TRBV2 to TRBJ2-2; TRBD2 agrees at 7 bases. The germline CDR1 and CDR2 sequences are SNHLY and FYNNEI. The length of the CDR3 is 14 residues. V lost 4 bases, J lost 7 bases, and 6 bases stayed unmatched. The DNA for the CDR3 is TGTGCCAGCAGTGTGCGGGAGCTGGTCGGGGAGCTGTTTTTT. Protein: CASSVRELVGELFF.

The chain employs TRBV24-1 and TRBJ2-3, with D possibly TRBD2 on 5 matching bases. Germline V lookup: CDR1 KGHDR, CDR2 SFDVKD. The CDR3 sequence is 16 residues long. V gave up 4 bases and J gave up 3 bases, with 16 bases separating them. The CDR3 sequence is CATSDYQAGGTDTQYF. As DNA, the CDR3 is TGTGCCACCAGTGACTACCAGGCGGGCGGGACAGATACGCAGTATTTT.

The rearrangement links TRBV27 to TRBJ1-1; TRBD1 might be the D (5 bases). Germline V CDR1 and CDR2: MNHEY, SMNVEV (reference sequence). The CDR3 runs to 15 residues. Between the trimmed V and J ends, which lost 5 bases and 1 base, there was a span of 14 bases. CDR3 DNA: TGTGCCAGCAGTCCTCACCCGACAGAGAACACTGAAGCTTTCTTT. This codes for CASSPHPTENTEAFF.

The chain employs TRBV7-3 and TRBJ2-3; TRBD2 agrees at 7 bases. The V gene end was trimmed by 1 base and the J gene end by 2 bases; junction bases not matched to a gene: 3. Looked up from germline, CDR1 is SGHTA and CDR2 is FQGTGA. The CDR3 has 15 amino acids. This chain's CDR3 is CASSLNGGITDTQYF. The CDR3 DNA sequence: TGTGCCAGCAGCTTAAACGGGGGGATCACAGATACGCAGTATTTT.

This sequence joins TRBV29-1 and TRBJ2-2; tentative D call: TRBD2 (6 bases). This CDR3 contains 15 residues. Trimming took off 4 bases at V and 6 bases at J, with 18 bases between the two ends. Germline CDR1 is SQVTM and CDR2 is ANQGSEA. The CDR3 nucleotides are TGCAGCGTTGGGGGGGAGGATATTGCGCCCGGGGAGCTGTTTTTT. Translation gives CSVGGEDIAPGELFF.

The chain is built from TRBV20-1 and TRBJ2-1; D call uncertain. CDR1 and CDR2 from the germline V gene are DFQATT and SNEGSKA (reference sequence). V lost 5 bases to trimming and J lost 10 bases, with 15 bases between them. CDR3 length: 12 amino acids. CDR3 nucleotides: TGCAGTGCTTTCGAATGGACGGCCGAGCAGTTCTTC. Amino acid sequence: CSAFEWTAEQFF.

The V and J genes are TRBV9 and TRBJ2-7; 7 bases agree with TRBD2. V lost 3 bases to trimming and J lost 2 bases; unmatched junction nucleotides: 8. CDR1 SGDLS and CDR2 YYNGEE come from the germline V gene. The CDR3 totals 15 residues. CDR3 in DNA: TGTGCCAGCAGCGCAAGCGGGGTGAGAACCTACGAGCAGTACTTC. Its translation is CASSASGVRTYEQYF.

The rearrangement uses TRBV29-1 and TRBJ2-2; the D is unclear. This CDR3 contains 12 residues. CDR1 is SQVTM and CDR2 is ANQGSEA in the germline V gene. V was pared by 3 bases and J by 3 bases, with 5 bases between. CDR3 bases: TGCAGCGTTGATTTAGACACCGGGGAGCTGTTTTTT. Protein sequence: CSVDLDTGELFF.